This TCR beta chain was sequenced for a study of blood T cell repertoires in COVID-19. As for the study in general: The study drew acute and convalescent COVID-19 samples from the United States, Italy and Spain. Sources were T cells, B-cell-depleted T cells, or PBMCs; the material itself was cDNA or gDNA.

The repertoire was sequenced with immunoSEQ multiplex PCR; TCRdb's copy has only in-frame clones and lacks some. The data show 200,000 to 250,000 clones, 80% to 85% seen once. The CDR3 has 13 residues. Germline V lookup: CDR1 KGHDR, CDR2 SFDVKD. The V end lost 5 bases, the J end lost 5 bases, and 11 bases lay between the germline ends. Material for sequencing was peripheral blood. The sequence came from a woman aged 30 to 39 who had recovered from COVID-19. V is TRBV24-1 and J is TRBJ2-5, with D unresolved. Written as DNA, the CDR3 is TGTGCCACCAGTGGAAACGACAAGGAGACCCAGTACTTC. It is translated as CATSGNDKETQYF.